The source of this TCR beta chain is a study of T cells in tumors after PD-1 blockade. Findings and caveats of the study: About 41% of tumor TCR clonotypes were also found in blood.

This clone was seen more than once but under ten times. Its target is not known. Germline loops: CDR1 LGHDT, CDR2 YNNKEL (reference sequence). With 0 bases clipped from V and 5 bases from J, the junction kept 3 bases outside the gene matches. The CDR3 consists of 15 residues. Produced via immunoSEQ multiplex PCR; TCRdb's table is partial and in-frame only. Among approximately 45,000 clones listed, under 85% were seen once. Material: PBMCs, obtained before anti-PD-1 therapy. This chain joins TRBV3-1 (or the pseudogene TRBV3-2) and TRBJ2-2; TRBD2 matches 7 bases. This TCR was recovered from a human donor with advanced basal cell or squamous cell carcinoma (not recorded which). In DNA form, the CDR3 reads TGTGCCAGCAGCCAAGATACGGGGGGTACCGGGGAGCTGTTTTTT. It yields the protein CASSQDTGGTGELFF.